This TCR beta chain was identified in a study of blood T cell repertoires in COVID-19. Background on the study: Acute and convalescent COVID-19 specimens originated in the United States, Italy and Spain. In each case, the material was cDNA or gDNA derived from T cells, B-cell-depleted T cells, or PBMCs.

The V end lost 0 bases, the J end lost 4 bases, and 13 bases lay between the germline ends. The CDR3 has 16 amino acids. Germline CDR1 reads ENHRY; CDR2 reads SYGVKD. Source study methods: Amplification of reference gene primers was used by the study to estimate nucleated cell counts. Profiling relied on immunoSEQ multiplex PCR, and the TCRdb table lists in-frame clones only, not all of them. The V and J calls and clone size were taken over from that table, and D and trimming were inferred from the DNA. The sample consists of over 250,000 clones, approximately 86% of them appearing once. What was sequenced was peripheral blood. The chain couples TRBV10-3 to TRBJ2-1, with TRBD2 as a possible D gene (5 bases). This sequence originates from a woman aged 30 to 39 with acute or convalescent COVID-19. DNA of the CDR3: TGTGCCATCAGTGAGTCTGGAGGATTGGGTTACAATGAGCAGTTCTTC. Its protein product is CAISESGGLGYNEQFF.